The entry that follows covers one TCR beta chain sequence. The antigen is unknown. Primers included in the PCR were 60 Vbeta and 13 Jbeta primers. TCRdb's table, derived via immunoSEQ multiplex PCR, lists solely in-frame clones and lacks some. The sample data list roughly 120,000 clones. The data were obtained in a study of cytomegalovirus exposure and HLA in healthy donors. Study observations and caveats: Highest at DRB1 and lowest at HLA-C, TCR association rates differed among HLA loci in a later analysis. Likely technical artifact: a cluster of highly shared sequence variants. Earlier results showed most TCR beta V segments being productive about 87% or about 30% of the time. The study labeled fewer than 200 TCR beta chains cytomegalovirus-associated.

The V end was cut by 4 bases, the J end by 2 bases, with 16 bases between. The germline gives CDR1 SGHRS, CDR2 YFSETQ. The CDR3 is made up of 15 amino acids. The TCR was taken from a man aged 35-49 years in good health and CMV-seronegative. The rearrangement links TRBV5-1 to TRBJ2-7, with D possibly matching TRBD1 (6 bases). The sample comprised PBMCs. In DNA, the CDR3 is TGCGCCAGCAGCCTCACGGCAGGGGACACCTACGAGCAGTACTTC. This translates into CASSLTAGDTYEQYF.